This TCR beta chain was recorded in a study of blood T cell repertoires in COVID-19. Study-level background: Whether acute or convalescent, the COVID-19 samples came from the United States, Italy and Spain. PBMCs, B-cell-depleted T cells, or T cells provided the cDNA or gDNA that made up the material.

CDR3 length equals 15 residues. Germline V gene lookup returns CDR1 SGHNT and CDR2 YENEEA. Trimming shortened V by 0 bases and J by 1 base, and 7 bases separated the two germline ends. The Seattle patients joined while their infection was active and were tracked longitudinally afterward. The authors' processing: It was from reference gene primer amplification that nucleated cell counts were estimated. Some clones are missing from TCRdb's copy, which holds only in-frame ones; the method was immunoSEQ multiplex PCR. That table gives V, J and clone size, and the DNA gave D and trimming. The table records some 85,000 clones, roughly 74% of them present only once.

The sequence came from a man aged 65 to 85 with COVID-19, enrolled during active disease. The V call is TRBV11-3, the J call TRBJ1-3, with D unresolved. Sequenced sample: peripheral blood. CDR3 in DNA: TGTGCCAGCAGCTTAGACGCAGGTTCTGGAAACACCATATATTTT. Its translation is CASSLDAGSGNTIYF.